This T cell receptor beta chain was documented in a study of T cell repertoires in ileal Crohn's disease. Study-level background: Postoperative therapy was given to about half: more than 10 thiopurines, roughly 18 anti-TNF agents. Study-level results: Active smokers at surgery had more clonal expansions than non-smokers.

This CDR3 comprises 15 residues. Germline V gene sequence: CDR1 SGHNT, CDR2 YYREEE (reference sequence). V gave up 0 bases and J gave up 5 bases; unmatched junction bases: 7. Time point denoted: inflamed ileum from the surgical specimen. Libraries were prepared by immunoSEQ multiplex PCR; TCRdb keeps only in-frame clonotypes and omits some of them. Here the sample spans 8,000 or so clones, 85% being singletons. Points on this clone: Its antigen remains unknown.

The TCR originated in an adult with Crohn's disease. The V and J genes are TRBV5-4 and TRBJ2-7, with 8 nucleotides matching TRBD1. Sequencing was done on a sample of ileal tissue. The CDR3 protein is CASSLGGGQADEQYF. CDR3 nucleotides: TGTGCCAGCAGCTTGGGAGGGGGACAGGCCGACGAGCAGTACTTC.